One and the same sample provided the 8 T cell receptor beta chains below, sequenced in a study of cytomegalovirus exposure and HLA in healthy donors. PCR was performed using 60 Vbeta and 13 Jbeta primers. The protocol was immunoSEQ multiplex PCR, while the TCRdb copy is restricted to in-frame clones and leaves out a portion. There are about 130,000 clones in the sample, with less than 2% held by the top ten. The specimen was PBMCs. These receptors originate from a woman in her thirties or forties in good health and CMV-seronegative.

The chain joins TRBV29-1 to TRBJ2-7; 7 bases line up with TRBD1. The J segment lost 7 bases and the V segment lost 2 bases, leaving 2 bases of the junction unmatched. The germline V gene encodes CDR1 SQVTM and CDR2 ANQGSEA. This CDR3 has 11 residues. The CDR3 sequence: CSVEQQGEQYF. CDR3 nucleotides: TGCAGCGTTGAACAACAGGGGGAGCAGTACTTC.

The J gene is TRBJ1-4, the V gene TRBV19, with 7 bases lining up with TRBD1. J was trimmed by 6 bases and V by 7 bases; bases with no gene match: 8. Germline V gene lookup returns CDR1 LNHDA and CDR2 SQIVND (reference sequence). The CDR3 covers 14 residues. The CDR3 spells CASTMGQGDEKLFF. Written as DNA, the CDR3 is TGTGCCAGTACCATGGGTCAGGGGGATGAAAAACTGTTTTTT.

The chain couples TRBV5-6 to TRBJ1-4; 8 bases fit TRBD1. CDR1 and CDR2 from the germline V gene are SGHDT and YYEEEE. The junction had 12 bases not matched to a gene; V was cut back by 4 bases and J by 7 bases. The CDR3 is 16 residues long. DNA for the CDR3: TGTGCCAGCAGCACCAGACAGGGGACAACACCTGAAAAACTGTTTTTT. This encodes CASSTRQGTTPEKLFF.

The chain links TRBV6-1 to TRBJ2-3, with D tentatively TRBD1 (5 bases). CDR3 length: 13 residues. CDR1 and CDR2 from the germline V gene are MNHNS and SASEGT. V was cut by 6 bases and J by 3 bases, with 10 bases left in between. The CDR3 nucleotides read TGTGCCAGCAGAAAGGGGTATACAGATACGCAGTATTTT. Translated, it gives CASRKGYTDTQYF.

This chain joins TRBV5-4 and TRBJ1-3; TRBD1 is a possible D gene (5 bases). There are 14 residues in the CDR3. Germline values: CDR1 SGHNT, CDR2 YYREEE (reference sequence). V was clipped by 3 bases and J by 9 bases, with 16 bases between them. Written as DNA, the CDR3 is TGTGCCAGCAGCTCTCCCGGGTCTCAGGGCACCATATATTTT. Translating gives CASSSPGSQGTIYF.

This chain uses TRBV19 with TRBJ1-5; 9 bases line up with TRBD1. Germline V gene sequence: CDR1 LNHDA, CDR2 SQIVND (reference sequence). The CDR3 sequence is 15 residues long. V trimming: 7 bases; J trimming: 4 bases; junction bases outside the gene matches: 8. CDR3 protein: CASTEDRGRNQPQHF. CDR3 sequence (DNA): TGTGCCAGTACCGAGGACAGGGGTAGGAATCAGCCCCAGCATTTT.

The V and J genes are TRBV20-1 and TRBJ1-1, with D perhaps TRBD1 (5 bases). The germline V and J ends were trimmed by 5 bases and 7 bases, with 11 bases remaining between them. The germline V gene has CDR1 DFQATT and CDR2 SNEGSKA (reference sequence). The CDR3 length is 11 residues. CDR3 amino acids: CSASGGVEAFF. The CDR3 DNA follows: TGCAGTGCTTCTGGGGGGGTTGAAGCTTTCTTT.

This chain's CDR3 is CASSSGGPSETQYF. In DNA, the CDR3 is TGTGCCAGCAGTAGCGGGGGGCCTTCGGAGACCCAGTACTTC. The chain has TRBV7-2 and TRBJ2-5, with 10 bases fitting TRBD2. The CDR3 consists of 14 residues. Germline loops: CDR1 SGHTA, CDR2 FQGNSA. Unmatched junction bases numbered 6, after V lost 6 bases and J lost 5 bases.